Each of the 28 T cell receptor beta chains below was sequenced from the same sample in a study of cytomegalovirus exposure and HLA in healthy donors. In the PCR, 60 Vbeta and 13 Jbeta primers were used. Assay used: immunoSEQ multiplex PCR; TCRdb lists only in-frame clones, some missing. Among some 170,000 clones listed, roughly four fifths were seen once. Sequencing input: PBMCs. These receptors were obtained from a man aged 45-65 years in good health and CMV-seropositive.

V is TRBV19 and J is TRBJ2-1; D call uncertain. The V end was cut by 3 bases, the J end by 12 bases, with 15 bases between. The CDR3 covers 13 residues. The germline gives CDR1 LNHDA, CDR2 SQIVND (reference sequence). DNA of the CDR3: TGTGCCAGTAGTATTGTCAGCTGGGCTCTGCAGTTCTTC. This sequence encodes CASSIVSWALQFF.

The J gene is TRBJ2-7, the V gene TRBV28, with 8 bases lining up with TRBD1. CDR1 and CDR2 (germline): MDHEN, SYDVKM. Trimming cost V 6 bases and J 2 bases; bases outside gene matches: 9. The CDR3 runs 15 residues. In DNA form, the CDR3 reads TGTGCCAGCAGGCCCTGGGACAGGCCTGCCTACGAGCAGTACTTC. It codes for CASRPWDRPAYEQYF.

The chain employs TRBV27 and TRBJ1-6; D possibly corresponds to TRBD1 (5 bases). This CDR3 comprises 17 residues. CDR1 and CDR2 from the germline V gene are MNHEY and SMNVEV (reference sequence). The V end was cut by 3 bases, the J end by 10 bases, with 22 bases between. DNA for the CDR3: TGTGCCAGCAGTTTTTCCCCACAGCGCCCGGGGGGATCACCCCTCCACTTT. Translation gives CASSFSPQRPGGSPLHF.

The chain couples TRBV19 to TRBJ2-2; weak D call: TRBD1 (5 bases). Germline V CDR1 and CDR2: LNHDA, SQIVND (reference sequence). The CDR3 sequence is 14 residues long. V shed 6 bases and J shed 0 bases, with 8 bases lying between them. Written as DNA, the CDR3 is TGTGCCAGTAGATCGACAGCGAACACCGGGGAGCTGTTTTTT. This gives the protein CASRSTANTGELFF. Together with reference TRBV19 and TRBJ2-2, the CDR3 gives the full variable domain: DGGITQSPKYLFRKEGQNVTLSCEQNLNHDAMYWYRQDPGQGLRLIYYSQIVNDFQKGDIAEGYSVSREKKESFPLTVTSAQKNPTAFYLCASRSTANTGELFFGEGSRLTVL.

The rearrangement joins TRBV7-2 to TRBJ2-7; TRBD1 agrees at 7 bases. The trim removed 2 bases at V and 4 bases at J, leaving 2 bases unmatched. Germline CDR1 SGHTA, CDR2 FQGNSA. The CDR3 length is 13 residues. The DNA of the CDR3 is TGTGCCAGCAGCTTAAAGACAGGGTACGAGCAGTACTTC. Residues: CASSLKTGYEQYF.

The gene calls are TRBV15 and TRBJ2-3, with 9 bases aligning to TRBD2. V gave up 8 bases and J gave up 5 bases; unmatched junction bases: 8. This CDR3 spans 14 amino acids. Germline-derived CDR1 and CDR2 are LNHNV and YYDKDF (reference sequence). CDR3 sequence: CATAGGRGQDTQYF. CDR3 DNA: TGTGCCACCGCGGGGGGGAGGGGGCAAGATACGCAGTATTTT.

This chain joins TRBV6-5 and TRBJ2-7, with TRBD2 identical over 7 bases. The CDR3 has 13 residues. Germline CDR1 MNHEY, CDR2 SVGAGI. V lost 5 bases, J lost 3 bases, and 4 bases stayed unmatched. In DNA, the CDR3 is TGTGCCAGCAGTCAGCGGGAAAACTACGAGCAGTACTTC. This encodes CASSQRENYEQYF.

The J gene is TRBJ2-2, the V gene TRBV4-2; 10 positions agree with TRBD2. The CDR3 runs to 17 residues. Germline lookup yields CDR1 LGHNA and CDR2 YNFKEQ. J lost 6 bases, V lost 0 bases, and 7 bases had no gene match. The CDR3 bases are TGTGCCAGCAGCCAAGATCAGGAGCGGGAGGGCTCCGGGGAGCTGTTTTTT. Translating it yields CASSQDQEREGSGELFF.

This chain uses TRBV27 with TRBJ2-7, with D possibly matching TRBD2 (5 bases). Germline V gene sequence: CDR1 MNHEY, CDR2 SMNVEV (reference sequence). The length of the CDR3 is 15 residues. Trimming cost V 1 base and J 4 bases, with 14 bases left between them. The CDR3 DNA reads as TGTGCCAGCAGTTTATTGAGGGAGAATCTATACGAGCAGTACTTC. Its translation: CASSLLRENLYEQYF.

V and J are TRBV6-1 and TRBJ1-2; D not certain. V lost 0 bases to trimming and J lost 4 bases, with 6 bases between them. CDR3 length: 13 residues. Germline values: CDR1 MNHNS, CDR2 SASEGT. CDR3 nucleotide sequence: TGTGCCAGCAGTGAAGCGCGAATCTATGGCTACACCTTC. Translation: CASSEARIYGYTF.

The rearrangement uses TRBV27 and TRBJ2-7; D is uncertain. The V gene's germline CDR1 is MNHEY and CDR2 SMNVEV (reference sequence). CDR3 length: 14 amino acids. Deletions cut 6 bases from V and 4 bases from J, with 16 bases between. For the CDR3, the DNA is TGTGCCAGCAGCCGACTCCAGCCCCCTTACGAGCAGTACTTC. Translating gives CASSRLQPPYEQYF.

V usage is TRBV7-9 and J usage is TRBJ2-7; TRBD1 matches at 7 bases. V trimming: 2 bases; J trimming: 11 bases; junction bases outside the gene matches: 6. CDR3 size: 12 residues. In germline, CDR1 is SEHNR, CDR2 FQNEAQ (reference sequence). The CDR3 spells CASSLIDRVKYF. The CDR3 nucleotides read TGTGCCAGCAGCTTAATCGACAGGGTGAAGTACTTC.

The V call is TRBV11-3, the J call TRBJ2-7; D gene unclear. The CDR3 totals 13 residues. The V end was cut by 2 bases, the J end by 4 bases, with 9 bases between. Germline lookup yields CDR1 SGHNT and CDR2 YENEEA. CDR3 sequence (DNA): TGTGCCAGCAGCTTATATTCGGGTTACGAGCAGTACTTC. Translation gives CASSLYSGYEQYF.

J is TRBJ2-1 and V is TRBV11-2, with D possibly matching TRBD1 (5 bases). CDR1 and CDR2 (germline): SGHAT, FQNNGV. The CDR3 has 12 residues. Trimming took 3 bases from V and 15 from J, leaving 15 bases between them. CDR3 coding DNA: TGTGCCAGCAGCTTGACGGACAAAGGTGGGTTCTTC. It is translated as CASSLTDKGGFF. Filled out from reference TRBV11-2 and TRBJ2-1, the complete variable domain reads EAGVAQSPRYKIIEKRQSVAFWCNPISGHATLYWYQQILGQGPKLLIQFQNNGVVDDSQLPKDRFSAERLKGVDSTLKIQPAKLEDSAVYLCASSLTDKGGFFGPGTRLTVL.

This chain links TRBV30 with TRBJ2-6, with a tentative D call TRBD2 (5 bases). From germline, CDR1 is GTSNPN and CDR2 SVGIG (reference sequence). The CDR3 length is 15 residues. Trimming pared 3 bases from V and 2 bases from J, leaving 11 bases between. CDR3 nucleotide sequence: TGTGCCTGGAGCCCCGGAGGAGCTGGGGCCAACGTCCTGACTTTC. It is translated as CAWSPGGAGANVLTF.

The CDR3: CASSLGGDEQFF. The CDR3 DNA reads TGTGCCAGCAGCTTAGGCGGTGATGAGCAGTTCTTC. V and J are TRBV7-6 and TRBJ2-1; D call uncertain. CDR1 is SGHVS, CDR2 FNYEAQ, per germline. V was pared by 1 base and J by 8 bases, with 6 bases between. The CDR3 extends over 12 amino acids. Drawing the rest from reference TRBV7-6 and TRBJ2-1, the complete variable domain is GAGVSQSPRYKVTKRGQDVALRCDPISGHVSLYWYRQALGQGPEFLTYFNYEAQQDKSGLPNDRFSAERPEGSISTLTIQRTEQRDSAMYRCASSLGGDEQFFGPGTRLTVL.

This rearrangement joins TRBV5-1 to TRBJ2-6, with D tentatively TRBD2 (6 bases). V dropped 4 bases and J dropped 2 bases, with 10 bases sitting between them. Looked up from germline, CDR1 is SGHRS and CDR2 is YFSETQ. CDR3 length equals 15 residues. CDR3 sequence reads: CASSPLAPGANVLTF. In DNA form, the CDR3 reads TGCGCCAGCAGCCCCCTAGCGCCTGGGGCCAACGTCCTGACTTTC.

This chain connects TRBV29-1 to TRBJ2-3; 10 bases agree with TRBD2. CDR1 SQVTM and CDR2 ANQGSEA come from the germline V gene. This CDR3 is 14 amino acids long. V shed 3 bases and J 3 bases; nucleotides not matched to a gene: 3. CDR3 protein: CSVDVAGGTDTQYF. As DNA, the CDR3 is TGCAGCGTTGACGTAGCGGGAGGAACAGATACGCAGTATTTT.

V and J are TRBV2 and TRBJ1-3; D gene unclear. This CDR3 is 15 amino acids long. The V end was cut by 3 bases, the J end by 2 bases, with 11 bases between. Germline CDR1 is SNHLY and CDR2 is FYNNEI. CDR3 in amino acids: CASSDNVRAGNTIYF. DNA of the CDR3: TGTGCCAGCAGTGATAATGTCCGGGCTGGAAACACCATATATTTT.

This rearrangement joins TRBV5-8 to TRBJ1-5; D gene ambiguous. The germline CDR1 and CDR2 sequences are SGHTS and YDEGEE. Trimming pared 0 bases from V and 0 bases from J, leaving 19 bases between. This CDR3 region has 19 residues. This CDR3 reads CASSLDLWSSTYSNQPQHF. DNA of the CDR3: TGTGCCAGCAGCTTGGATCTTTGGTCAAGCACTTATAGCAATCAGCCCCAGCATTTT.

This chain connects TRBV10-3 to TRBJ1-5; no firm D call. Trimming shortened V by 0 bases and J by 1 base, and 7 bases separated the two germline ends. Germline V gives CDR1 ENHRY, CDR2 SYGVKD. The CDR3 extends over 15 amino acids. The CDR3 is CAISESPQSNQPQHF. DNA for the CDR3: TGTGCCATCAGTGAGTCCCCACAGAGCAATCAGCCCCAGCATTTT.

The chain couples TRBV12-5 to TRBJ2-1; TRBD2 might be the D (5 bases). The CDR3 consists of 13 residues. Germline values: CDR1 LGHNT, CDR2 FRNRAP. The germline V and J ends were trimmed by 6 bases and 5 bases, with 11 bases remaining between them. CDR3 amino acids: CASGSPGNNEQFF. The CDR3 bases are TGTGCTAGTGGATCCCCGGGAAACAATGAGCAGTTCTTC.

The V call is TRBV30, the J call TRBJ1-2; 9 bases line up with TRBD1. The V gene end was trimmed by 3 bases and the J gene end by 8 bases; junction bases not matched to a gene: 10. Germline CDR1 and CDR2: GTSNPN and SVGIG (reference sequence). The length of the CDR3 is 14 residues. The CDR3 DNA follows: TGTGCCTGGAGGGGGACAGGGACCTTGGGCGGCTACACCTTC. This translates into CAWRGTGTLGGYTF.

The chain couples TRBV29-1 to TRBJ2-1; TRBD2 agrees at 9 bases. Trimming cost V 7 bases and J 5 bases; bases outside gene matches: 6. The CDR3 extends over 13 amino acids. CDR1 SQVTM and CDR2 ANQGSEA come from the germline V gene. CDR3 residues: CSAAGGRDNEQFF. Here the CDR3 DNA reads TGCAGCGCAGCGGGAGGCCGTGACAATGAGCAGTTCTTC.

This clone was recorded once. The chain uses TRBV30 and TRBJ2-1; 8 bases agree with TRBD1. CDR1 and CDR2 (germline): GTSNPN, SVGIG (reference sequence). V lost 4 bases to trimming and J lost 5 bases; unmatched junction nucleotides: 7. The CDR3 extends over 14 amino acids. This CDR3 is CAWTQGARNNEQFF. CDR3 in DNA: TGTGCCTGGACCCAGGGGGCTCGGAACAATGAGCAGTTCTTC.

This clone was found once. The CDR3 spells CASSRGGQETQYF. The CDR3 bases are TGTGCCAGCAGCCGGGGGGGCCAAGAGACCCAGTACTTC. The gene calls are TRBV7-2 and TRBJ2-5; 8 nucleotides align to TRBD2. The V segment lost 5 bases and the J segment 1 base; nucleotides outside the gene matches: 0. Germline loops: CDR1 SGHTA, CDR2 FQGNSA. The CDR3 extends over 13 amino acids.

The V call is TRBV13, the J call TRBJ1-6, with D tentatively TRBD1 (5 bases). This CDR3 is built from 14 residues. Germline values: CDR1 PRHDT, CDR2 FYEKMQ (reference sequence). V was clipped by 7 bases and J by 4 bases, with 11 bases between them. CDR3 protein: CASNDSPYNSPLHF. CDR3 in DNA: TGTGCCAGCAACGACAGTCCGTATAATTCACCCCTCCACTTT.

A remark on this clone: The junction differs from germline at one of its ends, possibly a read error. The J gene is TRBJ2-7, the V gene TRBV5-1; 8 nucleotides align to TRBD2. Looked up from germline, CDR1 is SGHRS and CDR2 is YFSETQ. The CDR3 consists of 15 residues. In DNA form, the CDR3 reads TGTGCCAGCAGCTTTTCTAGCGGGCTACACTACGAGCAGTACTTC. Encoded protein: CASSFSSGLHYEQYF. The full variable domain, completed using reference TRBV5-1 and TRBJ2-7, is KAGVTQTPRYLIKTRGQQVTLSCSPISGHRSVSWYQQTPGQGLQFLFEYFSETQRNKGNFPGRFSGRQFSNSRSEMNVSTLELGDSALYLCASSFSSGLHYEQYFGPGTRLTVT.